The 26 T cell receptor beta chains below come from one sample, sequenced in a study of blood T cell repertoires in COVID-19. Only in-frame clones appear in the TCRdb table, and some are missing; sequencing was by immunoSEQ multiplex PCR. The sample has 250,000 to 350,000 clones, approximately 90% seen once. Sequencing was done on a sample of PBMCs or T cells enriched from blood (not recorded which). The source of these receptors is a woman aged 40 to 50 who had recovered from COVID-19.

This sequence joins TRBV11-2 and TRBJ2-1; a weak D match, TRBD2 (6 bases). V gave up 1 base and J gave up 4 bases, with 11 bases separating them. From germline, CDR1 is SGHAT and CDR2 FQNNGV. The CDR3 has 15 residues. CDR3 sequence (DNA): TGTGCCAGCAGCTTAGGGCGGGGACGGTACAATGAGCAGTTCTTC. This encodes CASSLGRGRYNEQFF.

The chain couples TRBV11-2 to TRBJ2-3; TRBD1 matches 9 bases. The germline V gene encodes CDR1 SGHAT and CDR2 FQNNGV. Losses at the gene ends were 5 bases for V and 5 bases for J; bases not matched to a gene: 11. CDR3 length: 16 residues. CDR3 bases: TGTGCCAGCAGCCCCCGCGGGACAGGGTTTCAAGATACGCAGTATTTT. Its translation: CASSPRGTGFQDTQYF. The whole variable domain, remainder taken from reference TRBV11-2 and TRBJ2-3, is EAGVAQSPRYKIIEKRQSVAFWCNPISGHATLYWYQQILGQGPKLLIQFQNNGVVDDSQLPKDRFSAERLKGVDSTLKIQPAKLEDSAVYLCASSPRGTGFQDTQYFGPGTRLTVL.

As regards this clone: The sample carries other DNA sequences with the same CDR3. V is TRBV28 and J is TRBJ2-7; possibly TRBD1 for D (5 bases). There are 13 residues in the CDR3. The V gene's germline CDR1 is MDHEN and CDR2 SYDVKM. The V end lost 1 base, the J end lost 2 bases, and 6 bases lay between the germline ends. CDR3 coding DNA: TGTGCCAGCAGTTTATCAGGGCCCTACGAGCAGTACTTC. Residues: CASSLSGPYEQYF.

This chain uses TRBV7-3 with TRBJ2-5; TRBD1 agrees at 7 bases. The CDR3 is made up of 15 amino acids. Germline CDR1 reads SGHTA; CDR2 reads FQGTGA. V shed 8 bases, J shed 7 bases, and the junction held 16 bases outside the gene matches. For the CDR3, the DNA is TGTGCCAGCGGCCCAGGGACAGATTTAAGAGGGACCCAGTACTTC. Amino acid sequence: CASGPGTDLRGTQYF.

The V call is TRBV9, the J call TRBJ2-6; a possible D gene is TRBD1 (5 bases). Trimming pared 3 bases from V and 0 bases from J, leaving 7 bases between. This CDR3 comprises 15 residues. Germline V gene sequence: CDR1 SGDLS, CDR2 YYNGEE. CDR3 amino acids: CASSGQHSGANVLTF. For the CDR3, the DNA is TGTGCCAGCAGCGGACAGCACTCTGGGGCCAACGTCCTGACTTTC. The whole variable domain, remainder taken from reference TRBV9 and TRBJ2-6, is DSGVTQTPKHLITATGQRVTLRCSPRSGDLSVYWYQQSLDQGLQFLIQYYNGEERAKGNILERFSAQQFPDLHSELNLSSLELGDSALYFCASSGQHSGANVLTFGAGSRLTVL.

This CDR3 reads CASSLVRGHYGYTF. In DNA, the CDR3 is TGTGCCAGCAGTTTGGTCAGGGGCCACTATGGCTACACCTTC. The rearrangement joins TRBV7-2 to TRBJ1-2; D perhaps matches TRBD1 (6 bases). Germline V lookup: CDR1 SGHTA, CDR2 FQGNSA. V lost 6 bases to trimming and J lost 3 bases, with 14 bases between them. The CDR3 covers 14 residues.

The CDR3 DNA is TGTGCCACCCAGTCAGGGGGCGGAAGGATGATGAACACTGAAGCTTTCTTT. Its protein is CATQSGGGRMMNTEAFF. This sequence joins TRBV7-6 and TRBJ1-1; the match to TRBD1 covers 8 bases. V was clipped by 10 bases and J by 0 bases; unmatched bases: 16. The length of the CDR3 is 17 residues. CDR1 is SGHVS, CDR2 FNYEAQ, per germline.

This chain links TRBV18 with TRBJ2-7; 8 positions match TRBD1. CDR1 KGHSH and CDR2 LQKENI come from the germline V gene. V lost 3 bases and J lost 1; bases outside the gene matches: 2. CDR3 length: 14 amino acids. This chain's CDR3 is CASSPDRGSYEQYF. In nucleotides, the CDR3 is TGTGCCAGCTCACCTGACAGGGGATCCTACGAGCAGTACTTC.

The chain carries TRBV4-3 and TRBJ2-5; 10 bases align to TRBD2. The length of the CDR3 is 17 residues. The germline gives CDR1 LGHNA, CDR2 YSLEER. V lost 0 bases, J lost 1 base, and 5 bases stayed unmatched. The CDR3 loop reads CASSQERAGGIQETQYF. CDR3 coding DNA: TGCGCCAGCAGCCAAGAACGAGCGGGAGGGATCCAAGAGACCCAGTACTTC.

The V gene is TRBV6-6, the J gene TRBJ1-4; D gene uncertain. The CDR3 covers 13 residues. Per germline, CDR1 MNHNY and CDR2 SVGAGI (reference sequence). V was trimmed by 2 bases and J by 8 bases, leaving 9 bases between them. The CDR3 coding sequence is TGTGCCAGCAGTTACGAGGGAGGAGAAAAACTGTTTTTT. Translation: CASSYEGGEKLFF.

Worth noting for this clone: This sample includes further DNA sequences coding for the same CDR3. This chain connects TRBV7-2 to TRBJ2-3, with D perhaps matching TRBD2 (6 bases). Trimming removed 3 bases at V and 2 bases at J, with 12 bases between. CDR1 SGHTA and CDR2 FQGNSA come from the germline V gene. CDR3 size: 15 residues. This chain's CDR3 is CASSFGGGTTDTQYF. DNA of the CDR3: TGTGCCAGCAGCTTCGGGGGAGGAACCACAGATACGCAGTATTTT.

CDR3: CATSAPGGSYPDTQYF. CDR3 DNA: TGTGCCACCAGTGCCCCAGGGGGCTCTTATCCAGATACGCAGTATTTT. The rearrangement joins TRBV24-1 to TRBJ2-3, with 8 positions matching TRBD1. Germline V gives CDR1 KGHDR, CDR2 SFDVKD. This CDR3 is built from 16 residues. Trimming at V came to 5 bases and at J to 4 bases, leaving 10 bases not matched to a gene.

The CDR3 sequence is CASSQVAGTNYGYTF. CDR3 bases: TGTGCCAGCAGCCAAGTCGCAGGAACTAACTATGGCTACACCTTC. V is TRBV3-1 (or the pseudogene TRBV3-2) and J is TRBJ1-2; no clear D gene. Germline V gene data show CDR1 as LGHDT and CDR2 as YNNKEL (reference sequence). CDR3 length equals 15 residues. V was clipped by 1 base and J by 0 bases, with 9 bases between them.

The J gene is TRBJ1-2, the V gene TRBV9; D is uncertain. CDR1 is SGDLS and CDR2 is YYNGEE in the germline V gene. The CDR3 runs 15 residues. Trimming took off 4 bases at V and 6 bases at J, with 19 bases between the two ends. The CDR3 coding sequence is TGTGCCAGCAGCCCACAAGTGGCCCTTCGAAATGGCTACACCTTC. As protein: CASSPQVALRNGYTF.

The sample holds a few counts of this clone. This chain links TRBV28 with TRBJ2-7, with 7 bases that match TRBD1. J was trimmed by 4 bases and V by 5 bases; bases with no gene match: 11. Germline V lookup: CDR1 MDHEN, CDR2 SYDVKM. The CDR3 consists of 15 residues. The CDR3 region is CASSGPGQQFYEQYF. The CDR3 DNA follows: TGTGCCAGCAGTGGACCGGGACAGCAGTTTTACGAGCAGTACTTC.

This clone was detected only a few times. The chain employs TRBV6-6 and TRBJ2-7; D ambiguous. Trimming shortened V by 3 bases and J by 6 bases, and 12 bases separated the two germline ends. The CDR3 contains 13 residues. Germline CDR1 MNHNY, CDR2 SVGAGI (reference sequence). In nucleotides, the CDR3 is TGTGCCAGCAGTTATGGCGCATCGGGCGAGCAGTACTTC. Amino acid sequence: CASSYGASGEQYF.

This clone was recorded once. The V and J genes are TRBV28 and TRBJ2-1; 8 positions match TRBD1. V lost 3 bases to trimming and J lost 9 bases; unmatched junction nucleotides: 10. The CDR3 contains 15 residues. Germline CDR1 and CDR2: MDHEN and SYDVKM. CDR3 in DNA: TGTGCCAGCAGTTTTCAGGACAGGGTTGACGTTGAGCAGTTCTTC. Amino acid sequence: CASSFQDRVDVEQFF.

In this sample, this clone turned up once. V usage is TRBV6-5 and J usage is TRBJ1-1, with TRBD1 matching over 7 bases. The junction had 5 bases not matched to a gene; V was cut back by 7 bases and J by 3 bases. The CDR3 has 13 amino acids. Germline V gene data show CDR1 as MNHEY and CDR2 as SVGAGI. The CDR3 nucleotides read TGTGCCAGCACTAGACAGGGAGACACTGAAGCTTTCTTT. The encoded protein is CASTRQGDTEAFF.

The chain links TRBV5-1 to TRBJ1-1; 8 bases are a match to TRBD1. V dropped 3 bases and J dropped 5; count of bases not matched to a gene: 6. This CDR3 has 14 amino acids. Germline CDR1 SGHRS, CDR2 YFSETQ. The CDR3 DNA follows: TGCGCCAGCAGCTCCCGGGACAGGTGGACTGAAGCTTTCTTT. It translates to CASSSRDRWTEAFF.

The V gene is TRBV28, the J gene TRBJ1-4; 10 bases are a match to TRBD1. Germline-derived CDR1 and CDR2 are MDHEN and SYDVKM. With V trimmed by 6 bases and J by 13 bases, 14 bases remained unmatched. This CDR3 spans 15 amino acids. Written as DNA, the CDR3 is TGTGCCAGCAGCCCCACGGGGACAGGGGTCACTGGACTGTTTTTT. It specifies CASSPTGTGVTGLFF.

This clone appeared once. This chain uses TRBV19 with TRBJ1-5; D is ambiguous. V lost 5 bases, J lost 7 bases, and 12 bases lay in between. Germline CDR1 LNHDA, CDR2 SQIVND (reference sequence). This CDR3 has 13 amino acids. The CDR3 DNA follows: TGTGCCAGTAGTCCGAGCGGAATCCAGCCCCAGCATTTT. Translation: CASSPSGIQPQHF.

The CDR3 loop is CASRRRREKAGEQYF. In DNA form, the CDR3 reads TGTGCCAGCAGGAGACGGAGGGAGAAGGCAGGGGAGCAGTACTTC. J is TRBJ2-7 and V is TRBV2; a weak D match, TRBD2 (6 bases). The CDR3 extends over 15 amino acids. The ends were cut back, 6 bases at V and 7 bases at J, with 22 bases in the middle. Germline-derived CDR1 and CDR2 are SNHLY and FYNNEI. The full variable domain, with the rest looked up from reference TRBV2 and TRBJ2-7, is EPEVTQTPSHQVTQMGQEVILRCVPISNHLYFYWYRQILGQKVEFLVSFYNNEISEKSEIFDDQFSVERPDGSNFTLKIRSTKLEDSAMYFCASRRRREKAGEQYFGPGTRLTVT.

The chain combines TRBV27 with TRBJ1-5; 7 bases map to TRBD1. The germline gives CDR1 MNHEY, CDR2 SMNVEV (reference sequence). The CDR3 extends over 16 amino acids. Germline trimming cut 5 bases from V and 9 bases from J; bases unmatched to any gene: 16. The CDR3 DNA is TGTGCCAGCAGTAACTTGACAGGGAGGACGGTCAGGCCCCAGCATTTT. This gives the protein CASSNLTGRTVRPQHF.

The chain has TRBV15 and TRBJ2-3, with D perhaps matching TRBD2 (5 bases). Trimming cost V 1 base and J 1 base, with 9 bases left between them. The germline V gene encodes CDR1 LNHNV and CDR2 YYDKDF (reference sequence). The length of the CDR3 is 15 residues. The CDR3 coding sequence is TGTGCCACCAGCAGAGGGGGTAGCGGCACAGATACGCAGTATTTT. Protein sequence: CATSRGGSGTDTQYF. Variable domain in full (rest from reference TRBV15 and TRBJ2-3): DAMVIQNPRYQVTQFGKPVTLSCSQTLNHNVMYWYQQKSSQAPKLLFHYYDKDFNNEADTPDNFQSRRPNTSFCFLDIRSPGLGDTAMYLCATSRGGSGTDTQYFGPGTRLTVL.

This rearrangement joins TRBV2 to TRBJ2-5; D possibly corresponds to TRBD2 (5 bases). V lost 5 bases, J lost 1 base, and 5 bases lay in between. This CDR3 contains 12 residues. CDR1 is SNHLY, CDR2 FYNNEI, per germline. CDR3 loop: CASSRGQETQYF. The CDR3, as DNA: TGTGCCAGCAGTCGGGGCCAAGAGACCCAGTACTTC. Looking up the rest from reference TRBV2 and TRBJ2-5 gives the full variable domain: EPEVTQTPSHQVTQMGQEVILRCVPISNHLYFYWYRQILGQKVEFLVSFYNNEISEKSEIFDDQFSVERPDGSNFTLKIRSTKLEDSAMYFCASSRGQETQYFGPGTRLLVL.

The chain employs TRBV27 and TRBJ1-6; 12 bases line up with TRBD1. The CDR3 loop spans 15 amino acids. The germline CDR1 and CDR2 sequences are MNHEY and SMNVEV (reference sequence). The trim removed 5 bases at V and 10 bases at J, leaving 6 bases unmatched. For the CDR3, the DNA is TGTGCCAGCAGTCCGGGACAGGGGGCGCGCTCACCCCTCCACTTT. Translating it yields CASSPGQGARSPLHF.